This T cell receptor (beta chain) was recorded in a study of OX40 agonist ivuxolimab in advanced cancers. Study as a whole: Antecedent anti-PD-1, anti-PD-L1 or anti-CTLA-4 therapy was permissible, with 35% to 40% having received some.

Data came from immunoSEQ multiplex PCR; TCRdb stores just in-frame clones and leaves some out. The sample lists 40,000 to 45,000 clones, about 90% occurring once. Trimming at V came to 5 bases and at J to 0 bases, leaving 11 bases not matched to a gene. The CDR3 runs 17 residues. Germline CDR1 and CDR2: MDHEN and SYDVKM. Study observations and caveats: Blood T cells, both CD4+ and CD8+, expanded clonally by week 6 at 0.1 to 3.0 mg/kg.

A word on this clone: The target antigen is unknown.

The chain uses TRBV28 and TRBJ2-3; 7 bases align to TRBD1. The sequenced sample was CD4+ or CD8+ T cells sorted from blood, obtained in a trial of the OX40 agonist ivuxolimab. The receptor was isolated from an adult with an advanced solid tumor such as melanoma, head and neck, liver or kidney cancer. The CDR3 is CASSPRTGKTSTDTQYF. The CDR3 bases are TGTGCCAGCAGTCCTAGGACAGGCAAGACTAGCACAGATACGCAGTATTTT.